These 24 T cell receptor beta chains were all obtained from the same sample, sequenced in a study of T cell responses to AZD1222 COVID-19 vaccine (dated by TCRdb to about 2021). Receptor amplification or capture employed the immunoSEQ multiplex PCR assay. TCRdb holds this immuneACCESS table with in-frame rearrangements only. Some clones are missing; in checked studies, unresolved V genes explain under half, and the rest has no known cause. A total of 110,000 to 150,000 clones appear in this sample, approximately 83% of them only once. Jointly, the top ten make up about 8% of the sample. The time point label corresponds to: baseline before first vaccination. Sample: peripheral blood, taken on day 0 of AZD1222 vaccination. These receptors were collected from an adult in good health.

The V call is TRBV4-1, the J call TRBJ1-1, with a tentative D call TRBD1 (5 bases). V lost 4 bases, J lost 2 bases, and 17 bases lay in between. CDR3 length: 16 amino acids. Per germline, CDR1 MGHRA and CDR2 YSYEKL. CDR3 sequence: CASSRGSAGINTEAFF. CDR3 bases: TGCGCCAGCAGCCGTGGTTCGGCAGGGATCAACACTGAAGCTTTCTTT.

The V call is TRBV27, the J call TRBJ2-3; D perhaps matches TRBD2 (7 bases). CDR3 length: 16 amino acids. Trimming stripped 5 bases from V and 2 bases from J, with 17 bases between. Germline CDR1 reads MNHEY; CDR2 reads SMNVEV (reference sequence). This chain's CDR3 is CASSLQARGPTDTQYF. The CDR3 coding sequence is TGTGCCAGCAGTCTCCAGGCGCGGGGGCCCACAGATACGCAGTATTTT.

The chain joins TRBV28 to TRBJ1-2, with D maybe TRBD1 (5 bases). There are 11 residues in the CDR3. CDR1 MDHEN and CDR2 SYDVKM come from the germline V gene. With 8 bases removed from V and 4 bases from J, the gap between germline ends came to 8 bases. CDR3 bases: TGTGCCAGCGGGACGGTCTATGGCTACACCTTC. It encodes CASGTVYGYTF.

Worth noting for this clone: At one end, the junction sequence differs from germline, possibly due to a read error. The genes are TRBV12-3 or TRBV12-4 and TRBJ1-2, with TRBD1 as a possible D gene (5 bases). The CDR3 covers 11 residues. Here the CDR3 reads CASSLSRDRSF. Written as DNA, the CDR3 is TGTGCCAGCAGTTTGAGTCGCGACAGATCGTTC.

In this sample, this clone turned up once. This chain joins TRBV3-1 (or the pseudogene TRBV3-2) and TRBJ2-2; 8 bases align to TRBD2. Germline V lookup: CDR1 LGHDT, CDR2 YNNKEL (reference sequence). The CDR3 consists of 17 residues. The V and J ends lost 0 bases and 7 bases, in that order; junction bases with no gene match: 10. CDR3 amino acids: CASSQEMSGSMDGELFF. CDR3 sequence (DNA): TGTGCCAGCAGCCAAGAGATGAGCGGGAGTATGGACGGGGAGCTGTTTTTT.

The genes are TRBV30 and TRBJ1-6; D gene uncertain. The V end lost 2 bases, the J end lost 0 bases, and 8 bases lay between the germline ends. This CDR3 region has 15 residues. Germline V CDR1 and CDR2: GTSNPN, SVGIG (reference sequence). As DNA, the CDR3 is TGTGCCTGGAGTCCGTTCGGCTCCTATAATTCACCCCTCCACTTT. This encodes CAWSPFGSYNSPLHF.

CDR3 sequence (DNA): TGTGCCAGTAGTCTCCTGCCGGCGAACACTGAAGCTTTCTTT. It specifies CASSLLPANTEAFF. The J gene is TRBJ1-1, the V gene TRBV19; D is ambiguous. Trimming took 5 bases from V and 1 from J, leaving 11 bases between them. In germline, CDR1 is LNHDA, CDR2 SQIVND (reference sequence). The CDR3 is 14 residues long. Full variable domain (outside the CDR3, taken from reference TRBV19 and TRBJ1-1): DGGITQSPKYLFRKEGQNVTLSCEQNLNHDAMYWYRQDPGQGLRLIYYSQIVNDFQKGDIAEGYSVSREKKESFPLTVTSAQKNPTAFYLCASSLLPANTEAFFGQGTRLTVV.

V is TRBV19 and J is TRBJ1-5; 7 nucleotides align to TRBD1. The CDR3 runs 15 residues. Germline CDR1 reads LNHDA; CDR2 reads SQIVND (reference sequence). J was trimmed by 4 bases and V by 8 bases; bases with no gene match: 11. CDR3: CASLPRDRVNQPQHF. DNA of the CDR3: TGTGCCAGTTTGCCGAGAGACAGGGTTAATCAGCCCCAGCATTTT.

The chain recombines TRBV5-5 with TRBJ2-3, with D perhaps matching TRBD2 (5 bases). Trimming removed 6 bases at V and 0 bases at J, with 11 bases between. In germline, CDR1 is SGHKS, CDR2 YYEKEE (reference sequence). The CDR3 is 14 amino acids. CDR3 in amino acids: CASTGRPSTDTQYF. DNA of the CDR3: TGTGCCAGCACGGGGAGACCCAGCACAGATACGCAGTATTTT.

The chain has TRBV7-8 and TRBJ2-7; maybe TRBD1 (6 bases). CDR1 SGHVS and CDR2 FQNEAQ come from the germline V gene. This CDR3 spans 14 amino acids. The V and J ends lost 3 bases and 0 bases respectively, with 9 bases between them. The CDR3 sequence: CASSFGTFSYEQYF. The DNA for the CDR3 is TGTGCCAGCAGCTTCGGGACATTCTCCTACGAGCAGTACTTC.

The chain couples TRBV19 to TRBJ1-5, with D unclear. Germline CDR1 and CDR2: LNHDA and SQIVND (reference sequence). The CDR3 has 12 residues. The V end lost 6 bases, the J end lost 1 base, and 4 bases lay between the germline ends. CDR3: CASRVSNQPQHF. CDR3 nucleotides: TGTGCCAGTAGAGTGAGCAATCAGCCCCAGCATTTT.

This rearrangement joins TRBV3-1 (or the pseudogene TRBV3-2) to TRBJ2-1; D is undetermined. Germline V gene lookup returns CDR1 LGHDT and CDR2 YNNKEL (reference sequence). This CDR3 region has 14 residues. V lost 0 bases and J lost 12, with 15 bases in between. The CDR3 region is CASSQDLVQIAQFF. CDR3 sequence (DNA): TGTGCCAGCAGCCAAGATCTAGTACAGATTGCGCAGTTCTTC.

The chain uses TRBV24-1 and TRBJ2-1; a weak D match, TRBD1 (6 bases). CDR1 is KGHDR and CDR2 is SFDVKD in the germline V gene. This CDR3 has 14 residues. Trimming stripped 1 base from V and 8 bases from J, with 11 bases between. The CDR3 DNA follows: TGTGCCACCAGTGATTTACAAACAGGGCATGAGCAGTTCTTC. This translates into CATSDLQTGHEQFF.

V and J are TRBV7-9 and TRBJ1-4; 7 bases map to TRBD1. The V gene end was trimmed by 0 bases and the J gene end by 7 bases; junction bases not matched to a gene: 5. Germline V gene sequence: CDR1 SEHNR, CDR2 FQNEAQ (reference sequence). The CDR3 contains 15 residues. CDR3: CASSLATGRFEKLFF. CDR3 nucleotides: TGTGCCAGCAGCTTAGCGACAGGGAGGTTTGAAAAACTGTTTTTT.

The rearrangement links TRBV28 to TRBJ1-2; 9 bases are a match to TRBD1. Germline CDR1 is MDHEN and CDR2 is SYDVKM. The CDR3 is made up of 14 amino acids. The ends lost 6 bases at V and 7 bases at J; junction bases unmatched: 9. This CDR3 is CASRPGTGTVGYTF. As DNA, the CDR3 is TGTGCCAGCAGACCCGGGACAGGGACGGTTGGCTACACCTTC.

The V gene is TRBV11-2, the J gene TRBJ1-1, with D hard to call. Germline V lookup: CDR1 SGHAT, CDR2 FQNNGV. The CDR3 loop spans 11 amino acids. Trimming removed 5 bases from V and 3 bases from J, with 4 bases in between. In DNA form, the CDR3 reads TGTGCCAGCAGCCACTACACTGAAGCTTTCTTT. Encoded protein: CASSHYTEAFF.

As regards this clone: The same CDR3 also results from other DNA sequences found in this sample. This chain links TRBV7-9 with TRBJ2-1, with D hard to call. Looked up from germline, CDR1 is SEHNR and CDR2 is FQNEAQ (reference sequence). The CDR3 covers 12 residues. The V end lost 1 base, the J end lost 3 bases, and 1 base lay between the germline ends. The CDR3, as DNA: TGTGCCAGCAGCTTAGGCTACAATGAGCAGTTCTTC. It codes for CASSLGYNEQFF.

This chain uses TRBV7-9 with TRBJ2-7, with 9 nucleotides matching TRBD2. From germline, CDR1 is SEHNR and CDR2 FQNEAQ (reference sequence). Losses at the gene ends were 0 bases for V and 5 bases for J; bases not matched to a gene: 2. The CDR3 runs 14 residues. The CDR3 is CASSLALAGDEQYF. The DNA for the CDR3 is TGTGCCAGCAGCTTAGCCTTAGCGGGAGACGAGCAGTACTTC.

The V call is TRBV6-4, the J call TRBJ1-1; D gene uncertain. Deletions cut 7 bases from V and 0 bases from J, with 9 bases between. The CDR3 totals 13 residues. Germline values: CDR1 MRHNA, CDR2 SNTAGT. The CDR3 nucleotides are TGTGCCAGCAAGAGGGATATGAACACTGAAGCTTTCTTT. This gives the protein CASKRDMNTEAFF.

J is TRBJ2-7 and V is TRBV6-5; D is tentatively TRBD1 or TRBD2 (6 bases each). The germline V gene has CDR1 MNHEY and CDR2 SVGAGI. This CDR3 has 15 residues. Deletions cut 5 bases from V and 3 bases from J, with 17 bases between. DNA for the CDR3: TGTGCCAGCAGTCCCACAGGGAGGATAGGCTACGAGCAGTACTTC. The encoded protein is CASSPTGRIGYEQYF.

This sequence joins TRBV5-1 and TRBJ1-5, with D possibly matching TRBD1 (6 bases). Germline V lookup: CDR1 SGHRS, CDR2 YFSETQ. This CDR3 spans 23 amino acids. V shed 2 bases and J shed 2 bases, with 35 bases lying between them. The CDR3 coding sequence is TGCGCCAGCAGCTTTAGACAGATCCCCCTCGTAAAGGGGGGTATCGTTCGCAATCAGCCCCAGCATTTT. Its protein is CASSFRQIPLVKGGIVRNQPQHF.

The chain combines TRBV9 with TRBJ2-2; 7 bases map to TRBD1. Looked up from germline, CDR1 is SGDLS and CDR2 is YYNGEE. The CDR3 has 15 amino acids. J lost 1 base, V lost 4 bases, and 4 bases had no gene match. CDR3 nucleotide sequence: TGTGCCAGCAGCCCCCGGGACAGGAACACCGGGGAGCTGTTTTTT. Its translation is CASSPRDRNTGELFF. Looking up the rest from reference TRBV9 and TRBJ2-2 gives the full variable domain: DSGVTQTPKHLITATGQRVTLRCSPRSGDLSVYWYQQSLDQGLQFLIQYYNGEERAKGNILERFSAQQFPDLHSELNLSSLELGDSALYFCASSPRDRNTGELFFGEGSRLTVL.

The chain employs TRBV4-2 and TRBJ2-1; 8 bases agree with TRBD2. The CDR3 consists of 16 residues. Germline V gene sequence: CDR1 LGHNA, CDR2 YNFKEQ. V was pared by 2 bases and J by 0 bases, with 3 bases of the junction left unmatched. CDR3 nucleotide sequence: TGTGCCAGCAGCCAAACTAGCGGATACTCCTACAATGAGCAGTTCTTC. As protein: CASSQTSGYSYNEQFF.

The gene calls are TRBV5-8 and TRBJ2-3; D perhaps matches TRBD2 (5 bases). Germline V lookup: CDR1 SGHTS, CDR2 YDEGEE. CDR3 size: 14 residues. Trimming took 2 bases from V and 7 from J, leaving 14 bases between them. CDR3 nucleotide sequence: TGTGCCAGCAGCTTCCTGGACTTACCCTATACGCAGTATTTT. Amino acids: CASSFLDLPYTQYF.